What follows are 17 T cell receptor beta chains derived from one specimen sequenced in a study of early T cells in non-severe SARS-CoV-2 infection. TCRdb re-called the 5' RACE reads through MiXCR, storing one row per CDR3 protein. This sample has around 33,000 distinct CDR3 sequences, with 4.5% to 7.5% found just once. Material for sequencing was whole blood. All receptors come from an adult who was a healthcare worker with PCR-confirmed SARS-CoV-2 infection or an uninfected control (not recorded which).

This clonotype was detected ten times or more. The V and J genes are TRBV6-5 and TRBJ2-7, with 10 bases that match TRBD2. This CDR3 has 16 amino acids. Germline trimming cut 0 bases from V and 2 bases from J; bases unmatched to any gene: 4. Germline V gene lookup returns CDR1 MNHEY and CDR2 SVGAGI. The CDR3 protein is CASSYSPSGRAYEQYF. The CDR3 DNA reads TGTGCCAGCAGTTACTCCCCAAGCGGGAGGGCCTACGAGCAGTACTTC.

This clonotype was seen a single time. A much bigger clone sits one base away, suggesting this may be a read error. The chain uses TRBV6-5 and TRBJ2-4, with 9 bases fitting TRBD1. Germline CDR1 reads MNHEY; CDR2 reads SVGAGI. This CDR3 is built from 15 residues. The CDR3 reads CASIADRGSKTIQYF. CDR3 sequence (DNA): TGTGCCAGCATCGCGGACAGGGGATCCAAAACCATTCAGTACTTC.

This clonotype was detected ten times or more. This chain uses TRBV7-9 with TRBJ2-1, with D perhaps TRBD2 (6 bases). In germline, CDR1 is SEHNR, CDR2 FQNEAQ (reference sequence). The ends were cut back, 4 bases at V and 7 bases at J, with 23 bases in the middle. The CDR3 totals 17 residues. For the CDR3, the DNA is TGTGCCAGCAGCTCCCCCAAGACGCGGGAAGTCTTAAATGAGCAGTTCTTC. This translates into CASSSPKTREVLNEQFF.

This clonotype was found many times. The chain employs TRBV19 and TRBJ2-1; 9 nucleotides agree with TRBD2. Trimming cost V 5 bases and J 8 bases; bases outside gene matches: 10. This CDR3 comprises 15 residues. Germline V lookup: CDR1 LNHDA, CDR2 SQIVND (reference sequence). CDR3 residues: CASSFRLAERDEQFF. CDR3 nucleotides: TGTGCCAGTAGTTTTCGACTAGCGGAGCGCGATGAGCAGTTCTTC.

This clonotype is deemed medium-sized. The chain links TRBV7-2 to TRBJ2-7; 7 nucleotides agree with TRBD1. Looked up from germline, CDR1 is SGHTA and CDR2 is FQGNSA. CDR3 length: 13 amino acids. Trimming removed 5 bases from V and 3 bases from J; junction bases left unmatched: 4. The CDR3 DNA sequence: TGTGCCAGCAGCCTGGGACAGTTCTACGAGCAGTACTTC. It yields the protein CASSLGQFYEQYF.

This clonotype is labeled medium-sized. The genes are TRBV12-3 or TRBV12-4 and TRBJ2-1; D unclear. This CDR3 contains 15 residues. V was trimmed by 4 bases and J by 6 bases, leaving 16 bases between them. The CDR3 loop is CASSSPGGRVNEQFF. The CDR3 coding sequence is TGTGCCAGCAGTTCCCCGGGTGGCCGGGTCAATGAGCAGTTCTTC.

This clonotype was detected ten times or more. V usage is TRBV11-2 and J usage is TRBJ2-5; D ambiguous. The V and J ends lost 1 base and 7 bases respectively, with 16 bases between them. The CDR3 runs 15 residues. Germline lookup yields CDR1 SGHAT and CDR2 FQNNGV. CDR3 region: CASSLGQSTFGTQYF. CDR3 sequence (DNA): TGTGCCAGCAGCTTAGGGCAGTCCACCTTCGGGACCCAGTACTTC. Drawing the rest from reference TRBV11-2 and TRBJ2-5, the complete variable domain is EAGVAQSPRYKIIEKRQSVAFWCNPISGHATLYWYQQILGQGPKLLIQFQNNGVVDDSQLPKDRFSAERLKGVDSTLKIQPAKLEDSAVYLCASSLGQSTFGTQYFGPGTRLLVL.

This clonotype was detected many times. The chain joins TRBV12-3 or TRBV12-4 to TRBJ1-1, with no clear D. The CDR3 totals 14 residues. Between the trimmed V and J ends, which lost 6 bases and 0 bases, there was a span of 11 bases. CDR3 region: CASSRVVLNTEAFF. DNA for the CDR3: TGTGCCAGCAGCCGAGTGGTTCTGAACACTGAAGCTTTCTTT.

This clonotype has a handful of counts. The chain joins TRBV7-9 to TRBJ1-1; D gene unclear. Germline V CDR1 and CDR2: SEHNR, FQNEAQ (reference sequence). The V end was cut by 6 bases, the J end by 4 bases, with 6 bases between. This CDR3 region has 11 residues. In DNA, the CDR3 is TGTGCCAGCAGTCGGGGCACTGAAGCTTTCTTT. Its protein product is CASSRGTEAFF.

This clonotype was observed many times. The chain is built from TRBV14 and TRBJ1-2; no reliable D call. CDR1 is SGHDN, CDR2 FVKESK, per germline. Between the trimmed V and J ends, which lost 4 bases and 2 bases, there was a span of 5 bases. This CDR3 has 12 amino acids. CDR3 sequence reads: CASSLFNYGYTF. CDR3 DNA: TGTGCCAGCAGCCTCTTCAACTATGGCTACACCTTC.

This clonotype was observed at least ten times. The genes are TRBV7-9 and TRBJ2-3; perhaps D is TRBD1 or TRBD2 (6 bases each). From germline, CDR1 is SEHNR and CDR2 FQNEAQ (reference sequence). CDR3 length equals 16 residues. Trimming pared 7 bases from V and 8 bases from J, leaving 25 bases between. CDR3 protein: CASNKRGDSDVATQYF. For the CDR3, the DNA is TGTGCCAGCAACAAAAGGGGGGACTCCGACGTTGCTACGCAGTATTTT.

This clonotype was counted between two and nine times. V is TRBV12-3 or TRBV12-4 and J is TRBJ1-5; maybe TRBD1 (5 bases). The V gene lost 5 bases and the J gene lost 3 bases, with 11 bases spanning the gap. This CDR3 region has 14 residues. The CDR3 protein is CASSGDSFNQPQHF. CDR3 sequence (DNA): TGTGCCAGCAGTGGAGACAGTTTCAATCAGCCCCAGCATTTT.

This clonotype was recorded many times. The J gene is TRBJ2-5, the V gene TRBV5-1; TRBD1 or TRBD2 may be the D gene (5 bases each). This CDR3 spans 14 amino acids. V was trimmed by 1 base and J by 1 base, leaving 8 bases between them. CDR1 is SGHRS and CDR2 is YFSETQ in the germline V gene. The CDR3 region has the DNA TGCGCCAGCAGCTTGACGGGGCCCCAAGAGACCCAGTACTTC. Its protein is CASSLTGPQETQYF.

This clonotype came up many times. The genes are TRBV7-2 and TRBJ2-7; D tentatively fits TRBD1 or TRBD2 (6 bases each). V gave up 2 bases and J gave up 6 bases, with 17 bases separating them. Germline loops: CDR1 SGHTA, CDR2 FQGNSA. The length of the CDR3 is 15 residues. CDR3 sequence: CASSLNGGGGTEQYF. Written as DNA, the CDR3 is TGTGCCAGCAGCTTAAATGGGGGCGGCGGGACCGAGCAGTACTTC.

CDR3 nucleotide sequence: TGTGCCAGCGGGCGGACTAGCGGGGGGGCCTGGGAGACCCAGTACTTC. It is translated as CASGRTSGGAWETQYF. This sequence joins TRBV12-3 or TRBV12-4 and TRBJ2-5, with TRBD2 matching over 15 bases. After removal of 8 bases from V and 5 bases from J, the junction contained 9 bases not matched to a gene. The CDR3 covers 16 residues.

This clonotype has a count of ten or more. The chain is built from TRBV5-6 and TRBJ2-5; D uncertain. The CDR3 loop spans 12 amino acids. Germline V CDR1 and CDR2: SGHDT, YYEEEE. V was pared by 3 bases and J by 2 bases, with 5 bases between. CDR3 loop: CASSSLQETQYF. The CDR3 DNA sequence: TGTGCCAGCAGCTCGTTACAAGAGACCCAGTACTTC.

This clonotype was picked up many times. J is TRBJ2-7 and V is TRBV7-9; 9 positions match TRBD1. The CDR3 runs 15 residues. Germline loops: CDR1 SEHNR, CDR2 FQNEAQ (reference sequence). The trim removed 4 bases at V and 0 bases at J, leaving 4 bases unmatched. The CDR3 loop is CASSSRDRVSYEQYF. The DNA for the CDR3 is TGTGCCAGCAGCTCGCGGGACAGGGTCTCCTACGAGCAGTACTTC.